Detailed here is one TCR beta chain. Its antigen is unknown. The sample originates from a study of Ad26.COV2.S vaccination and SARS-CoV-2 variants. General study results and limits: Responses of T cells in total may have been underestimated by the TCR breadth and depth analyses.

The CDR3 length is 14 residues. V trimming: 3 bases; J trimming: 2 bases; junction bases outside the gene matches: 3. Germline V lookup: CDR1 SGHAT, CDR2 FQNNGV. Noted treatment: roughly 18 received Ad26.COV2.S at low or high dose, single or two shots; 5 received placebo; per-sample allocation not given. Sample collection was performed on day 63 after the first vaccine or placebo injection. Method: immunoSEQ multiplex PCR; TCRdb's copy keeps in-frame clones and lacks some. The sample carries 350,000 to 450,000 clones, 83% recorded once. The chain employs TRBV11-2 and TRBJ2-7; 8 bases are shared with TRBD1. The source material was peripheral blood, sampled in a trial of Ad26.COV2.S vaccine versus placebo. The receptor was derived from a person between 18 and 65 years old who received the Ad26.COV2.S COVID-19 vaccine or a placebo. The CDR3: CASSFGQGTYEQYF. CDR3 nucleotide sequence: TGTGCCAGCAGCTTCGGACAGGGAACCTACGAGCAGTACTTC.